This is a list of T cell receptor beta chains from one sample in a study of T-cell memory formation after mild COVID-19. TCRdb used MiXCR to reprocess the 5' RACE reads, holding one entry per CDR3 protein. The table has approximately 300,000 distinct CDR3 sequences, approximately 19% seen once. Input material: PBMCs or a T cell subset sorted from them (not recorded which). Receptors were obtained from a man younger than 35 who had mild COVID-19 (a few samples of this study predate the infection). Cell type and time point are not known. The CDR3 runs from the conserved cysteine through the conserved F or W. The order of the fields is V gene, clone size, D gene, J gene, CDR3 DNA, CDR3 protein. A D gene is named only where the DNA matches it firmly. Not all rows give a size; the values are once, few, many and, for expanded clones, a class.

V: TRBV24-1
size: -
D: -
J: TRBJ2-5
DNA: TGTGCCACCAGTGATTCACAGTATTCGTCGGAGACCCAGTACTTC
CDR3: CATSDSQYSSETQYF

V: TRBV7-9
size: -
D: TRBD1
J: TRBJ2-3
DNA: TGTGCCAGCAGCTTACCCGGGACAGGGGGCCCAGATACGCAGTATTTT
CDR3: CASSLPGTGGPDTQYF

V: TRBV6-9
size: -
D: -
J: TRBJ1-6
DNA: TGTGCCAGCAGTCCCCGGGGCGACCACTCCTATAATTCACCCCTCCACTTT
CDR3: CASSPRGDHSYNSPLHF

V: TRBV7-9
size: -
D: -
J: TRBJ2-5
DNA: TGTGCCAGCAGCTTAGTTCCCCAGGGACAAGAGACCCAGTACTTC
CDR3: CASSLVPQGQETQYF

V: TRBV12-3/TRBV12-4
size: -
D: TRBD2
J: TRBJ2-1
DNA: TGTGCCAGCAGTTTCGATGGGACTAGGATTGAGCAGTTCTTC
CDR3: CASSFDGTRIEQFF

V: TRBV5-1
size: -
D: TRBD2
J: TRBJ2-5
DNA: TGCGCCAGCAGCCCGGGACTAGCGGCAGGAGAGACCCAGTACTTC
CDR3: CASSPGLAAGETQYF

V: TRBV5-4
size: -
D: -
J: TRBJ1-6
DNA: TGTGCCAGCAGCTTGGATGTGGATTCACCCCTCCACTTT
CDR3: CASSLDVDSPLHF

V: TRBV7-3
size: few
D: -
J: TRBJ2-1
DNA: TGTGCCAGCAGCTCCGGGACTCCTAATTACAATGAGCAGTTCTTC
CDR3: CASSSGTPNYNEQFF

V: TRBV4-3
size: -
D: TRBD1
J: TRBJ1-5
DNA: TGCGCCAGCAGCCAAGGTACAGGGGTTAATCAGCCCCAGCATTTT
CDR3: CASSQGTGVNQPQHF

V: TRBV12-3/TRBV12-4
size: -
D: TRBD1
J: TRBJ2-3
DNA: TGTGCCAGCAGTTTGAGGGGGCCTAGCACAGATACGCAGTATTTT
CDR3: CASSLRGPSTDTQYF

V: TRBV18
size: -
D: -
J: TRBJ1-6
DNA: TGTGCCAGCTCACCAGTTTACAGCTATAATTCACCCCTCCACTTT
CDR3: CASSPVYSYNSPLHF

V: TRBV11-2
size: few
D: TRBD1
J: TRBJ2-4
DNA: TGTGCCAGCAGCTTAGGGGCCCGGGACAGGGTGCACATTCAGTACTTC
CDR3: CASSLGARDRVHIQYF

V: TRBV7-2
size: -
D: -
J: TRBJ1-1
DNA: TGTGCCAGCAGCTTATGGGCAGCGAGGGAGACTGAAGCTTTCTTT
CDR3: CASSLWAARETEAFF

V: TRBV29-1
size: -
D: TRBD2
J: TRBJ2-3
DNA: TGCAGCGTTGAAGGTAGCGGGATGACAGATACGCAGTATTTT
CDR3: CSVEGSGMTDTQYF

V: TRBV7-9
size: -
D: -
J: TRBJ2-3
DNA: TGTGCCAGCACCTTTCCAGGGGAAGATACGCAGTATTTT
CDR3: CASTFPGEDTQYF

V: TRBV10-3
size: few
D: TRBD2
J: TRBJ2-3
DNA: TGTGCCATCAGTGACGGACTAGCGGGGGGGCCTGGCACAGATACGCAGTATTTT
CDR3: CAISDGLAGGPGTDTQYF